The sequence of this T cell receptor beta chain was determined in a study of T cell responses to AZD1222 COVID-19 vaccine. Measured with immunoSEQ multiplex PCR; TCRdb has only the in-frame clones, and not every one. The sample lists approximately 300,000 clones, 94% occurring once. CDR3 length equals 15 residues. Germline values: CDR1 SNHLY, CDR2 FYNNEI. Trimming at V came to 6 bases and at J to 2 bases, leaving 4 bases not matched to a gene. There are a few counts of this clone. The sequence derives from an adult who received the AZD1222 COVID-19 vaccine. The rearrangement joins TRBV2 to TRBJ1-4; 9 positions agree with TRBD1. The sample was peripheral blood, taken 28 days after the second AZD1222 dose. CDR3 in amino acids: CASRGQGYTNEKLFF. CDR3 nucleotides: TGTGCCAGCAGGGGACAGGGTTACACTAATGAAAAACTGTTTTTT.